A selection of T cell receptor beta chains follows, all from one sample in a study of cytomegalovirus exposure and HLA in healthy donors. Sequencing used immunoSEQ multiplex PCR; TCRdb keeps in-frame clones, though not all of them. The top ten clones hold roughly 1.4% of a sample with 150,000 to 200,000 clones, 70% to 85% of them seen once. Sample: PBMCs. These receptors all stem from a woman in her 30s in good health and CMV-seropositive. Each CDR3 is given with its conserved first and last residue. Each record gives: V gene, clone size, J gene, D gene, CDR3 protein, CDR3 DNA. A D gene is named only where the DNA matches it firmly. Size is omitted from some rows. Given values are once, few, many or a class for expanded clones.

>TRBV5-8|.|TRBJ2-7|TRBD1
CASSLGQGNNEQYF
TGTGCCAGCAGCTTGGGACAGGGAAACAACGAGCAGTACTTC
>TRBV15|.|TRBJ2-1|TRBD1
CATSRDIPGTGDNEQFF
TGTGCCACCAGCAGAGATATCCCCGGGACAGGTGACAATGAGCAGTTCTTC
>TRBV6-1|few|TRBJ2-1|TRBD2
CASAGTRLRNEQFF
TGTGCCAGCGCCGGGACTAGATTACGCAATGAGCAGTTCTTC
>TRBV20-1|.|TRBJ2-5|.
CSAAAGETQYF
TGCAGTGCCGCCGCCGGGGAGACCCAGTACTTC
>TRBV6-1|.|TRBJ1-1|.
CASSENRYTEAFF
TGTGCCAGCAGTGAAAACAGATACACTGAAGCTTTCTTT
>TRBV5-1|.|TRBJ2-7|TRBD1
CASSPTGSYSYEQYF
TGCGCCAGCAGCCCGACAGGGAGCTACTCCTACGAGCAGTACTTC
>TRBV9|.|TRBJ2-1|TRBD1
CASSVGTGTNEQFF
TGTGCCAGCAGCGTAGGGACAGGGACCAATGAGCAGTTCTTC
>TRBV27|.|TRBJ2-5|TRBD2
CASQLAGRETQYF
TGTGCCAGCCAACTAGCGGGTAGAGAGACCCAGTACTTC
>TRBV21-1|.|TRBJ2-2|.
CASSTPGFGELFF
TGTGCCAGCAGCACTCCAGGATTCGGGGAGCTGTTTTTT
>TRBV6-5|.|TRBJ1-5|.
CASSYSSQPQHF
TGTGCCAGCAGTTACTCGAGTCAGCCCCAGCATTTT
>TRBV5-1|.|TRBJ2-1|.
CASSSGGPLSYNEQFF
TGCGCCAGCAGCTCGGGCGGGCCTCTCTCCTACAATGAGCAGTTCTTC
>TRBV7-9|.|TRBJ1-3|.
CASTTMGNTIYF
TGTGCCAGCACCACAATGGGAAACACCATATATTTT
>TRBV6-5|.|TRBJ2-3|.
CASTRGDTQYF
TGTGCCAGCACTCGGGGAGATACGCAGTATTTT
>TRBV2|.|TRBJ2-1|.
CASTSDTARNEQFF
TGTGCCAGCACTTCCGACACCGCCCGCAATGAGCAGTTCTTC
>TRBV30|few|TRBJ1-1|.
CAWSVEVGAFF
TGTGCCTGGAGTGTGGAGGTGGGAGCTTTCTTT
>TRBV18|.|TRBJ1-2|.
CASSLQGADYGYTF
TGTGCCAGCTCATTACAGGGTGCGGACTATGGCTACACCTTC